This TCR beta chain was obtained from a study of T cells in tuberculosis. Study results and limitations: The stringent gate may have excluded weak CD1B-GMM tetramer binders.

Sequencing of TCR-alpha and TCR-beta chains was unpaired. The data were produced by immunoSEQ multiplex PCR, yet TCRdb's version contains in-frame clones alone and is incomplete. This sample has 60,000 or so clones; under 90% occur once, and the top ten carry 9.5% to 15%. Cells were sorted from thawed PBMC rested overnight and stained with GMM-loaded CD1B tetramer, viability dye and anti-CD3. CD1B tetramers were loaded with Rhodococcus equi-derived C32 glucose monomycolate. Each donor contributed some 100,000 sorted tetramer-negative cells. Per the germline V gene, CDR1 is LNHDA and CDR2 is SQIVND (reference sequence). There are 11 residues in the CDR3. Trimming took off 5 bases at V and 5 bases at J, with 3 bases between the two ends.

The chain couples TRBV19 to TRBJ2-2; D is ambiguous. Sequenced: CD1b-GMM tetramer-negative cells sorted from PBMCs. The sequence was obtained from an adult woman with latent tuberculosis. The CDR3 loop is CASSSTGELFF. CDR3 in DNA: TGTGCCAGTAGTTCTACCGGGGAGCTGTTTTTT.